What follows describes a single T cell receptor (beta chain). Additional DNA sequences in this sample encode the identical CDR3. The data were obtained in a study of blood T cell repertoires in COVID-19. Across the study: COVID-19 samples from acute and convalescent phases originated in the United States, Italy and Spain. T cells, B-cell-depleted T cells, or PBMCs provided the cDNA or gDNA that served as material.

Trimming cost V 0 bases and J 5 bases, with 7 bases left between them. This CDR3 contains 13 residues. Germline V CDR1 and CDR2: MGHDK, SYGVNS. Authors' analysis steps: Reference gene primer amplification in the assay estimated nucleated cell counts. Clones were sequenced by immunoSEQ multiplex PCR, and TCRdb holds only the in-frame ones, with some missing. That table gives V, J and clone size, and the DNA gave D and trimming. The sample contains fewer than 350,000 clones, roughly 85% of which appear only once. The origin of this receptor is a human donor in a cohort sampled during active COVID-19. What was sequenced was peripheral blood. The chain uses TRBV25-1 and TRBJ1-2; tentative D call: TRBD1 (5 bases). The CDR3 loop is CASSEYGGYGYTF. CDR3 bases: TGTGCCAGCAGTGAATATGGGGGGTATGGCTACACCTTC.